The clone carrying this T cell receptor (beta chain) was picked up a small number of times. This record belongs to a study of shared clonotypes between healthy human individuals. CDR1 is SGHAT and CDR2 is FQNNGV in the germline V gene. CDR3 length: 17 residues. V was pared by 1 base and J by 7 bases, with 9 bases of the junction left unmatched. In the authors' workflow: Filtering differed since immunoSEQ provided only junctions, with no quality scores. Here immunoSEQ multiplex PCR was the method, and the copy in TCRdb shows in-frame clones only, minus some. The V and J calls and the clone size are those of that table, but D and trimming were determined from the DNA. The sample carries 2 million to 3 million clones, approximately 93% recorded once.

The sample was naive CD4+ T cells from PBMCs. Described subset: CD45RA+ positively selected. The clonotype was recovered from a man younger than 35 in good health. Some clones in this sample may be carry-over from other donors' samples. The chain links TRBV11-2 to TRBJ2-2; 10 bases are shared with TRBD2. Here the CDR3 reads CASSLGFLAGVVGELFF. As DNA, the CDR3 is TGTGCCAGCAGCTTAGGCTTCCTAGCGGGAGTGGTCGGGGAGCTGTTTTTT.